One and the same sample provided the 3 T cell receptor beta chains below, sequenced in a study of technical replicates of blood from several donors. The method was immunoSEQ multiplex PCR; TCRdb's version includes in-frame clones alone and lacks a portion of them. The sample has around 76,000 clones; around nine tenths are singletons. Source material: T cells isolated from PBMCs. The receptors originated from a human donor in good health.

This chain connects TRBV18 to TRBJ1-1; perhaps TRBD1 as D (6 bases). Per germline, CDR1 KGHSH and CDR2 LQKENI. Deletions cut 2 bases from V and 3 bases from J, with 16 bases between. The CDR3 length is 16 residues. The CDR3 bases are TGTGCCAGCTCACCATTAGAACAGGGCCCGCACACTGAAGCTTTCTTT. It translates to CASSPLEQGPHTEAFF.

This clone occurred once. The chain links TRBV28 to TRBJ2-2; TRBD2 agrees at 15 bases. V was pared by 5 bases and J by 5 bases, with 0 bases of the junction left unmatched. From germline, CDR1 is MDHEN and CDR2 SYDVKM. The CDR3 has 15 amino acids. CDR3 in amino acids: CASSGLAGGTGELFF. CDR3 nucleotides: TGTGCCAGCAGTGGACTAGCGGGAGGGACCGGGGAGCTGTTTTTT. The whole variable domain, remainder taken from reference TRBV28 and TRBJ2-2, is DVKVTQSSRYLVKRTGEKVFLECVQDMDHENMFWYRQDPGLGLRLIYFSYDVKMKEKGDIPEGYSVSREKKERFSLILESASTNQTSMYLCASSGLAGGTGELFFGEGSRLTVL.

V is TRBV6-4 and J is TRBJ2-1, with D perhaps TRBD2 (5 bases). Trimming stripped 4 bases from V and 5 bases from J, with 9 bases between. The CDR3 has 13 amino acids. Germline CDR1 MRHNA, CDR2 SNTAGT. In nucleotides, the CDR3 is TGTGCCAGCAGTGCGGAGGTAAACAATGAGCAGTTCTTC. As protein: CASSAEVNNEQFF.